The rows below give T cell receptor beta chains drawn from one sample of a study of blood T cells in healthy people across ages. From the 5' RACE reads, TCRdb called clonotypes with MiXCR, one entry per CDR3 protein. The sample lists roughly 500,000 distinct CDR3 sequences, around 24% seen once, with around 10% in the top ten. This sample also belongs to another study, concerning T cells of mothers and their children.

Sequencing was carried out using blood. These receptors came from a boy aged 5-17 years in good health. CDR3s include the opening cysteine and the closing phenylalanine or tryptophan. D genes are given only for firm matches. Expanded clones get a size class; other rows say once, few or many, or leave the size out.

>NA|many|TRBV6-2/TRBV6-3|TRBJ2-5
CASSKDRLRETQYF
TGTGCCAGCAGCAAAGACAGGTTGAGGGAGACCCAGTACTTC
>NA|NA|TRBV18|TRBJ2-3
CASSPSITDTQYF
TGTGCCAGCTCTCCCTCTATCACAGATACGCAGTATTTT
>NA|NA|TRBV6-2/TRBV6-3|TRBJ2-7
CASGTHNYEQYF
TGTGCCAGCGGAACCCACAACTACGAGCAGTACTTC
>TRBD2|NA|TRBV7-7|TRBJ2-2
CASSERGPPGTGELFF
TGTGCTAGCTCGGAGCGGGGCCCTCCGGGCACCGGGGAGCTGTTTTTT
>TRBD1|NA|TRBV30|TRBJ1-2
CAWSKQGRWDGYTF
TGTGCCTGGAGCAAACAGGGGCGGTGGGATGGCTACACCTTC
>NA|NA|TRBV28|TRBJ2-1
CASSPRGATPPRNEQFF
TGTGCCAGCAGTCCGCGGGGCGCGACCCCCCCTCGCAATGAGCAGTTCTTC
>TRBD1|NA|TRBV4-3|TRBJ2-1
CASSQGFQGASYNEQFF
TGCGCCAGCAGCCAAGGTTTCCAGGGGGCCTCCTACAATGAGCAGTTCTTC
>NA|few|TRBV28|TRBJ2-1
CASSLDPLSVNEQFF
TGTGCCAGCAGTTTAGACCCCCTCTCCGTCAATGAGCAGTTCTTC
>NA|few|TRBV25-1|TRBJ1-2
CASSEFDEGYTF
TGTGCCAGCAGTGAATTCGATGAAGGCTACACCTTC
>TRBD1|few|TRBV28|TRBJ2-1
CATGTGSYNEQFF
TGTGCCACAGGGACAGGCTCCTACAATGAGCAGTTCTTC
>NA|few|TRBV14|TRBJ1-5
CASSQGIQPQHF
TGTGCCAGCAGCCAAGGGATTCAGCCCCAGCATTTT
>TRBD1|NA|TRBV2|TRBJ1-1
CAIGTEGTEAFF
TGTGCCATTGGGACAGAGGGAACTGAAGCTTTCTTT
>NA|few|TRBV3-1|TRBJ2-3
CASSQDPTEADTQYF
TGTGCCAGCAGCCAGGATCCGACTGAGGCGGATACGCAGTATTTT
>NA|NA|TRBV28|TRBJ2-1
CASSFSGARGTYNEQFF
TGTGCCAGCAGTTTTTCCGGGGCGCGGGGAACTTACAATGAGCAGTTCTTC
>TRBD2|few|TRBV7-2|TRBJ2-1
CASSFRAGGFNEQFF
TGTGCCAGCAGCTTTCGAGCGGGGGGGTTCAATGAGCAGTTCTTC
>NA|few|TRBV6-1|TRBJ2-1
CASSRLLRDSSYNEQFF
TGTGCCAGCAGCCGCCTTTTGCGGGACTCCTCCTACAATGAGCAGTTCTTC
>NA|NA|TRBV4-2|TRBJ1-4
CACSRNSQGEKLFF
TGTGCCTGCAGCCGGAATTCACAGGGTGAAAAACTGTTTTTT
>NA|NA|TRBV7-3|TRBJ2-2
CASRNPGDAGGELFF
TGTGCCAGCAGGAACCCCGGGGATGCCGGGGGGGAGCTGTTTTTT
>NA|NA|TRBV21-1|TRBJ1-2
CASSKIDREEGYTF
TGTGCCAGCAGCAAAATCGACAGGGAGGAGGGCTACACCTTC
>NA|NA|TRBV7-8|TRBJ2-4
CASSLAALAKNIQYF
TGTGCCAGCAGCTTAGCGGCACTAGCCAAAAACATTCAGTACTTC